This T cell receptor (beta chain) was recovered during a study of blood T cell repertoires in COVID-19. Study background: Sample material is recorded as cDNA or gDNA derived from T cells, B-cell-depleted T cells, or PBMCs.

The germline gives CDR1 SGHRS, CDR2 YFSETQ. The CDR3 sequence is 16 residues long. V trimming: 4 bases; J trimming: 2 bases; junction bases outside the gene matches: 5. Seattle participants joined during active infection and were tracked over time. Profiled with immunoSEQ multiplex PCR; TCRdb holds only in-frame clones, not every one. The repertoire has about 200,000 clones, around 81% of them found once; the top ten carry roughly 0.91%. The sequenced material came from peripheral blood. The genes are TRBV5-1 and TRBJ2-6, with 8 positions matching TRBD1. The origin of this receptor is a man aged 60 to 75 with COVID-19, enrolled during active disease. The CDR3 region is CASSQDRAAGANVLTF. The CDR3 DNA is TGCGCCAGCAGCCAGGACAGGGCCGCTGGGGCCAACGTCCTGACTTTC.